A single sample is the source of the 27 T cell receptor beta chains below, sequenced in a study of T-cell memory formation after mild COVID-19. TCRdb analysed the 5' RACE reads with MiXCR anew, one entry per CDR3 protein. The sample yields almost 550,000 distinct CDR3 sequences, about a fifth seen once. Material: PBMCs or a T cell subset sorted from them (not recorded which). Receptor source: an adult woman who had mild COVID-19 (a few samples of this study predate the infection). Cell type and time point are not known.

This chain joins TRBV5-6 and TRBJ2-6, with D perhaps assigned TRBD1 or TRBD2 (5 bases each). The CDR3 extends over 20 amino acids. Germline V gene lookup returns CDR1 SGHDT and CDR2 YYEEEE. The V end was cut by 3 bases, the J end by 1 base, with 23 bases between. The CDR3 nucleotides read TGTGCCAGCAGCTCCGAGGAAGACAGAGGGAGATTTTCTGGGGCCAACGTCCTGACTTTC. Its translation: CASSSEEDRGRFSGANVLTF.

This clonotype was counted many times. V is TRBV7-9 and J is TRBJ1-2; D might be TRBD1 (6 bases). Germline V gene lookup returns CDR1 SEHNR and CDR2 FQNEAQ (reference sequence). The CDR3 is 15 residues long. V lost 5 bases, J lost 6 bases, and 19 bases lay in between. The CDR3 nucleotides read TGTGCCAGCAGCGCCGCGACAGGATGGGTTGATGGCTACACCTTC. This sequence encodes CASSAATGWVDGYTF.

The CDR3 nucleotides read TGTGCCAGCAGCTCCGGACTAGCGGGAGCGGTGGACCCCTACGAGCAGTACTTC. Translated, it gives CASSSGLAGAVDPYEQYF. This chain uses TRBV27 with TRBJ2-7; TRBD2 matches 13 bases. The V segment lost 6 bases and the J segment 2 bases; nucleotides outside the gene matches: 13. Looked up from germline, CDR1 is MNHEY and CDR2 is SMNVEV (reference sequence). The CDR3 has 18 amino acids.

The CDR3 DNA is TGTGCCAGCAGTACCCCCCCCACCTACGAGCAGTACTTC. Protein: CASSTPPTYEQYF. V gene TRBV12-3 or TRBV12-4 combines with J gene TRBJ2-7; D is uncertain. Trimming stripped 5 bases from V and 2 bases from J, with 10 bases between. The CDR3 loop spans 13 amino acids.

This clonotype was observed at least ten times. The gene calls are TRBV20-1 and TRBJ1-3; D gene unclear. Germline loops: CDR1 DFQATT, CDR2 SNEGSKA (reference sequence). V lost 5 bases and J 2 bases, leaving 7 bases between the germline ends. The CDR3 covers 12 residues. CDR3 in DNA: TGCAGTGCTCGATCGGCTGGAAACACCATATATTTT. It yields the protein CSARSAGNTIYF.

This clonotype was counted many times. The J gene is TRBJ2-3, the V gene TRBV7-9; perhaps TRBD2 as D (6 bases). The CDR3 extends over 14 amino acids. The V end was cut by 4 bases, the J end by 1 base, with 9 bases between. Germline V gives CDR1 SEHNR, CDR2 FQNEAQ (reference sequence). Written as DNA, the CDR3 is TGTGCCAGCAGCTCTAGCGCCGGCACAGATACGCAGTATTTT. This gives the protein CASSSSAGTDTQYF.

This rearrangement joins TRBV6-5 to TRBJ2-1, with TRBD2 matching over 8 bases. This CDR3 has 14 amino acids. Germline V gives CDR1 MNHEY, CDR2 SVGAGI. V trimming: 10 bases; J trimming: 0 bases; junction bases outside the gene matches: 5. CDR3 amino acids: CATRGGSSYNEQFF. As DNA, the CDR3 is TGTGCCACCCGCGGGGGGAGCTCCTACAATGAGCAGTTCTTC.

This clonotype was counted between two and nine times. In DNA, the CDR3 is TGTGCCAGCTCTCGGGCAAATGAAAAACTGTTTTTT. This gives the protein CASSRANEKLFF. The chain recombines TRBV6-5 with TRBJ1-4; D unclear. Per the germline V gene, CDR1 is MNHEY and CDR2 is SVGAGI. The CDR3 length is 12 residues. Deletions cut 8 bases from V and 5 bases from J, with 9 bases between.

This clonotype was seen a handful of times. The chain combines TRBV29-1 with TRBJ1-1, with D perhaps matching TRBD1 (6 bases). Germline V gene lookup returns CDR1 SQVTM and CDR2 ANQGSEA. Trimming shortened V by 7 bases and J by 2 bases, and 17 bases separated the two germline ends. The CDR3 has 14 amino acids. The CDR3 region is CSAARDIVNTEAFF. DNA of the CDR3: TGCAGCGCCGCCAGGGACATAGTAAACACTGAAGCTTTCTTT. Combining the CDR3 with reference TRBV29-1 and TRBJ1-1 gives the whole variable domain SAVISQKPSRDICQRGTSLTIQCQVDSQVTMMFWYRQQPGQSLTLIATANQGSEATYESGFVIDKFPISRPNLTFSTLTVSNMSPEDSSIYLCSAARDIVNTEAFFGQGTRLTVV.

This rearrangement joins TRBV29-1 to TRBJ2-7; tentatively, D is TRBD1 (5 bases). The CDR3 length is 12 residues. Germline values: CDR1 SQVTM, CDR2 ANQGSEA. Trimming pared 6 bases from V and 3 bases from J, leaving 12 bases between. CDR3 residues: CSVQGIGYEQYF. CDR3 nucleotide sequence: TGCAGCGTCCAGGGAATTGGCTACGAGCAGTACTTC.

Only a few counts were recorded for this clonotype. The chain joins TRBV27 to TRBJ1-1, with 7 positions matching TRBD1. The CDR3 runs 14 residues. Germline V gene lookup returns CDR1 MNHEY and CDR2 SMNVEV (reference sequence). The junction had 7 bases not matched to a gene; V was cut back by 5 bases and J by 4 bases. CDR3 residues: CASSPGGFGTEAFF. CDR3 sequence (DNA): TGTGCCAGCAGTCCAGGGGGGTTTGGCACTGAAGCTTTCTTT.

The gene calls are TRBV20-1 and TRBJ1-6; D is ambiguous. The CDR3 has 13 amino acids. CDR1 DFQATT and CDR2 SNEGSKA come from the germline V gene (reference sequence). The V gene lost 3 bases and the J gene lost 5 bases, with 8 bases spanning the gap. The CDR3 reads CSASVRDNSPLHF. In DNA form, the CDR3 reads TGCAGTGCTAGTGTTAGGGATAATTCACCCCTCCACTTT.

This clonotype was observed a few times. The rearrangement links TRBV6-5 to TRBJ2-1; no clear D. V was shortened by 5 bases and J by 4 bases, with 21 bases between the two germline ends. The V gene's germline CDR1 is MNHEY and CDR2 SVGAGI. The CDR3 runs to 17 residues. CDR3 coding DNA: TGTGCCAGCAGTAGCCCCCCGGGTGCCCAAAAATACAATGAGCAGTTCTTC. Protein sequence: CASSSPPGAQKYNEQFF.

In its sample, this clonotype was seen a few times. This chain's CDR3 is CASSTRLAADEQFF. CDR3 nucleotide sequence: TGTGCCAGCAGCACCCGACTAGCCGCCGATGAGCAGTTCTTC. The J gene is TRBJ2-1, the V gene TRBV7-2; TRBD2 aligns across 7 bases. The trim removed 5 bases at V and 8 bases at J, leaving 9 bases unmatched. The CDR3 runs to 14 residues. CDR1 SGHTA and CDR2 FQGNSA come from the germline V gene.

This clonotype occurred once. In DNA form, the CDR3 reads TGTGCCAGCAGCTTAAGTGGGACGGAGACCTACGAGCAGTACTTC. It yields the protein CASSLSGTETYEQYF. The chain has TRBV7-2 and TRBJ2-7, with D tentatively TRBD1 or TRBD2 (5 bases each). Per germline, CDR1 SGHTA and CDR2 FQGNSA. This CDR3 region has 15 residues. The V end was cut by 2 bases, the J end by 2 bases, with 13 bases between.

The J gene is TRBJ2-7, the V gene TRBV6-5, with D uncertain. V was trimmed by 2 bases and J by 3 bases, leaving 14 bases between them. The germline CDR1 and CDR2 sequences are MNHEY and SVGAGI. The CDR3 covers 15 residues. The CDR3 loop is CASSYRPENYYEQYF. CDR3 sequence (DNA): TGTGCCAGCAGTTACCGACCAGAAAACTACTACGAGCAGTACTTC.

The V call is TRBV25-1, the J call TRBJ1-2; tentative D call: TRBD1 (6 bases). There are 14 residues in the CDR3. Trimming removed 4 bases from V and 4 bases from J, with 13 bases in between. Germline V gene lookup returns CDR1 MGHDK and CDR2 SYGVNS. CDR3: CASSATGEPYGYTF. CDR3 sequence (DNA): TGTGCCAGCAGTGCGACAGGAGAGCCCTATGGCTACACCTTC.

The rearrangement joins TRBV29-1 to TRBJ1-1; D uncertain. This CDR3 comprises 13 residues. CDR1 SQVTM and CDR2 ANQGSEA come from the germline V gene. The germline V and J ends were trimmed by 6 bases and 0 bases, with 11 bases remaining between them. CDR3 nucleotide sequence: TGCAGCGTAACTCAGGTTTTGAACACTGAAGCTTTCTTT. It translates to CSVTQVLNTEAFF.

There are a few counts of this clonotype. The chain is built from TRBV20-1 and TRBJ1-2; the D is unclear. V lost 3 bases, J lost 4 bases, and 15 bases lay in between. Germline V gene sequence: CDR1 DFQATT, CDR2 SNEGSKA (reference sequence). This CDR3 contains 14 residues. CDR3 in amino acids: CSASHITDSYGYTF. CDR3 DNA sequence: TGCAGTGCTAGTCACATAACTGACTCCTATGGCTACACCTTC.

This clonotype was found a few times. The CDR3 region is CASSHITVGTYEQYF. DNA of the CDR3: TGTGCCAGCAGCCATATCACAGTAGGTACCTACGAGCAGTACTTC. The genes are TRBV13 and TRBJ2-7, with no clear D. The CDR3 extends over 15 amino acids. The germline V gene has CDR1 PRHDT and CDR2 FYEKMQ (reference sequence). The V and J ends lost 5 bases and 2 bases respectively, with 16 bases between them.

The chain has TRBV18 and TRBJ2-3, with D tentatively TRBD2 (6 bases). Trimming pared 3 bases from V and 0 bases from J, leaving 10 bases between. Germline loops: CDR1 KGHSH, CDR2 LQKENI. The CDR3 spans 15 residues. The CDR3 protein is CASSPVGTSTDTQYF. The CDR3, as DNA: TGTGCCAGCTCACCCGTAGGGACTAGCACAGATACGCAGTATTTT.

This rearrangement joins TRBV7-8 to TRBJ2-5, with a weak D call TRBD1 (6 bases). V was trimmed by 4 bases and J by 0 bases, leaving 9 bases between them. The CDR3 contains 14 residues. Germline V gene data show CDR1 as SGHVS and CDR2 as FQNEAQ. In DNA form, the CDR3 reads TGTGCCAGCAGCTCCGAGGGGGACCAAGAGACCCAGTACTTC. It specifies CASSSEGDQETQYF.

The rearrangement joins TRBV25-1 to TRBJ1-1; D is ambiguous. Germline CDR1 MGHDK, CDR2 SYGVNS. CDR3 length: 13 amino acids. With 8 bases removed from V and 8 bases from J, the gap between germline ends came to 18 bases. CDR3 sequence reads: CASSDLGSPEAFF. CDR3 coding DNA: TGTGCCAGCTCTGACCTAGGTTCTCCAGAAGCTTTCTTT.

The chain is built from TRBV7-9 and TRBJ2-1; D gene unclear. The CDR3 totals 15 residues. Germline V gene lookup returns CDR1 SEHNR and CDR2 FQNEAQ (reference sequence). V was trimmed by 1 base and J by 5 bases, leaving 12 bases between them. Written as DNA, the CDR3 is TGTGCCAGCAGCTTAGATCCAGGTGCTAACAATGAGCAGTTCTTC. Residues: CASSLDPGANNEQFF. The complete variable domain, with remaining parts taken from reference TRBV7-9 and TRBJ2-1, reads DTGVSQNPRHKITKRGQNVTFRCDPISEHNRLYWYRQTLGQGPEFLTYFQNEAQLEKSRLLSDRFSAERPKGSFSTLEIQRTEQGDSAMYLCASSLDPGANNEQFFGPGTRLTVL.

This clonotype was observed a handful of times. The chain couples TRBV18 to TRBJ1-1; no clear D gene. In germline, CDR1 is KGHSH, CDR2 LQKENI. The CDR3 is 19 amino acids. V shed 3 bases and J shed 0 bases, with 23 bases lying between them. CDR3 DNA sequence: TGTGCCAGCTCACCGAGGCAGTTACAGCTGACCTCCATGAACACTGAAGCTTTCTTT. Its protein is CASSPRQLQLTSMNTEAFF.

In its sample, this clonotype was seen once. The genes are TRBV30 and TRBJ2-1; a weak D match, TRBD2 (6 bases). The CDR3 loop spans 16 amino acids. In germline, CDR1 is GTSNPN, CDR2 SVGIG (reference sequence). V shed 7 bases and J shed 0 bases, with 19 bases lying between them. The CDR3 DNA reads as TGTGCCTCTTCACCGCCTGGCGGGGCCTCCTACAATGAGCAGTTCTTC. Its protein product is CASSPPGGASYNEQFF. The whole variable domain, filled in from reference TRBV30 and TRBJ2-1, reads SQTIHQWPATLVQPVGSPLSLECTVEGTSNPNLYWYRQAAGRGLQLLFYSVGIGQISSEVPQNLSASRPQDRQFILSSKKLLLSDSGFYLCASSPPGGASYNEQFFGPGTRLTVL.

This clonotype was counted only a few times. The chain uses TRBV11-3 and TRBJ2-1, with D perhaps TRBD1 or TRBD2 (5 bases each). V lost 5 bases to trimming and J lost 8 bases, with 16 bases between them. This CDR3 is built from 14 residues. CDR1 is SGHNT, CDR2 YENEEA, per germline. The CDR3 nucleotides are TGTGCCAGCAGCCCCCCCCCGAGGGGTGATGAGCAGTTCTTC. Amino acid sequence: CASSPPPRGDEQFF.